Following are 19 T cell receptor beta chains from one sample sequenced in a study of cytotoxic CD8 clonotypes in ibrutinib-treated CLL. The table came from immunoSEQ multiplex PCR; TCRdb's copy has only in-frame clones and leaves some out. Of around 50,000 clones in the sample, 45% to 60% are singletons; the top ten hold approximately 30%. This material consisted of PBMCs, taken after 24 months of ibrutinib treatment. These receptors all come from a human donor with chronic lymphocytic leukemia.

This chain uses TRBV2 with TRBJ1-4; no clear D. Germline loops: CDR1 SNHLY, CDR2 FYNNEI. V gave up 4 bases and J gave up 6 bases, with 6 bases separating them. This CDR3 is built from 12 residues. The CDR3 reads CASSVNHEKLFF. Here the CDR3 DNA reads TGTGCCAGCAGTGTTAACCATGAAAAACTGTTTTTT.

The chain recombines TRBV5-4 with TRBJ2-5; no definite D call. CDR1 and CDR2 (germline): SGHNT, YYREEE (reference sequence). CDR3 size: 12 residues. The V end lost 4 bases, the J end lost 11 bases, and 15 bases lay between the germline ends. In nucleotides, the CDR3 is TGTGCCAGCAGCCCGGCGGTGGAAGAGCAGTACTTC. Translated: CASSPAVEEQYF. The full variable domain, its missing parts supplied by reference TRBV5-4 and TRBJ2-5, is ETGVTQSPTHLIKTRGQQVTLRCSSQSGHNTVSWYQQALGQGPQFIFQYYREEENGRGNFPPRFSGLQFPNYSSELNVNALELDDSALYLCASSPAVEEQYFGPGTRLLVL.

This clone was detected a few times. The chain is built from TRBV6-5 and TRBJ1-6, with a tentative D call TRBD1 (5 bases). This CDR3 comprises 13 residues. CDR1 and CDR2 (germline): MNHEY, SVGAGI. Trimming took 7 bases from V and 8 from J, leaving 12 bases between them. The CDR3 DNA sequence: TGTGCCAGCATGGGCAGGGTAGATTCACCCCTCCACTTT. It codes for CASMGRVDSPLHF.

This sequence joins TRBV2 and TRBJ2-1, with a possible D match to TRBD1 (7 bases). Per the germline V gene, CDR1 is SNHLY and CDR2 is FYNNEI. V gave up 8 bases and J gave up 8 bases, with 22 bases separating them. The CDR3 consists of 15 residues. DNA of the CDR3: TGTGCCAGCTTGATTCGACAGGGAGGAGGGGATGAGCAGTTCTTC. Translation gives CASLIRQGGGDEQFF.

The chain combines TRBV6-1 with TRBJ1-5, with 9 bases fitting TRBD1. The V gene end was trimmed by 3 bases and the J gene end by 5 bases; junction bases not matched to a gene: 8. The CDR3 is 16 amino acids. The germline CDR1 and CDR2 sequences are MNHNS and SASEGT. CDR3 residues: CASSDPPGTGYQPQHF. CDR3 coding DNA: TGTGCCAGCAGTGACCCCCCGGGGACAGGGTATCAGCCCCAGCATTTT.

The V and J genes are TRBV6-1 and TRBJ1-6, with D perhaps TRBD1 (6 bases). CDR3 length: 16 residues. V shed 0 bases and J shed 9 bases, with 15 bases lying between them. Looked up from germline, CDR1 is MNHNS and CDR2 is SASEGT. CDR3 in DNA: TGTGCCAGCAGTGAAGCTTGGGGACATGTTGGTTCACCCCTCCACTTT. Translated: CASSEAWGHVGSPLHF.

This clone turned up a few times. The V call is TRBV6-1, the J call TRBJ2-3; maybe TRBD1 (5 bases). This CDR3 spans 14 amino acids. Germline V CDR1 and CDR2: MNHNS, SASEGT. The ends were cut back, 1 base at V and 9 bases at J, with 14 bases in the middle. The CDR3 sequence: CASSEEARARTQYF. The CDR3 region has the DNA TGTGCCAGCAGTGAAGAGGCCAGGGCTCGAACGCAGTATTTT.

The V and J genes are TRBV4-1 and TRBJ2-2; TRBD2 aligns across 9 bases. V shed 0 bases, J shed 2 bases, and the junction held 4 bases outside the gene matches. Germline assignment: CDR1 MGHRA and CDR2 YSYEKL. The CDR3 runs 17 residues. The CDR3 is CASSQDGGGANTGELFF. CDR3 DNA sequence: TGCGCCAGCAGCCAAGATGGCGGGGGGGCCAACACCGGGGAGCTGTTTTTT.

V is TRBV5-1 and J is TRBJ2-7; TRBD1 aligns across 7 bases. Trimming cost V 4 bases and J 7 bases; bases outside gene matches: 11. The CDR3 length is 14 residues. Per germline, CDR1 SGHRS and CDR2 YFSETQ. The CDR3 reads CASSTGGQAQEQYF. For the CDR3, the DNA is TGCGCCAGCAGCACTGGAGGACAGGCCCAAGAGCAGTACTTC.

This chain joins TRBV2 and TRBJ1-5, with a weak D call TRBD1 (6 bases). Trimming left V 0 bases short and J 0 bases short, with 12 bases between. The CDR3 spans 17 residues. Germline V lookup: CDR1 SNHLY, CDR2 FYNNEI. CDR3 DNA: TGTGCCAGCAGTGAAGCGCTTTCAGGGGTTAGCAATCAGCCCCAGCATTTT. Translated: CASSEALSGVSNQPQHF.

This chain uses TRBV27 with TRBJ2-7; 7 bases fit TRBD1. CDR1 and CDR2 from the germline V gene are MNHEY and SMNVEV (reference sequence). This CDR3 has 15 amino acids. J gave up 6 bases and V 6 bases, and 14 bases lay outside the gene matches. The CDR3 nucleotides read TGTGCCAGCAGCCGAGCCGCAGGGACAGTGCGCGAGCAGTACTTC. It encodes CASSRAAGTVREQYF.

This clone was seen a few times. This chain joins TRBV13 and TRBJ1-1; possibly TRBD1 for D (6 bases). V lost 4 bases and J lost 0, with 12 bases in between. Germline values: CDR1 PRHDT, CDR2 FYEKMQ (reference sequence). This CDR3 comprises 15 residues. CDR3 amino acids: CASSYRYRVNTEAFF. The CDR3 nucleotides read TGTGCCAGCAGCTACCGTTACAGGGTGAACACTGAAGCTTTCTTT. Based on the CDR3 plus reference TRBV13 and TRBJ1-1, the full variable domain is AAGVIQSPRHLIKEKRETATLKCYPIPRHDTVYWYQQGPGQDPQFLISFYEKMQSDKGSIPDRFSAQQFSDYHSELNMSSLELGDSALYFCASSYRYRVNTEAFFGQGTRLTVV.

By share, this clone ranks as medium-sized. The chain uses TRBV19 and TRBJ1-4; D perhaps matches TRBD1 (6 bases). This CDR3 comprises 14 residues. The V end was cut by 3 bases, the J end by 8 bases, with 13 bases between. The germline V gene has CDR1 LNHDA and CDR2 SQIVND (reference sequence). The chain's CDR3 is CASSMKEGEEKLFF. The CDR3 nucleotides read TGTGCCAGTAGTATGAAGGAGGGGGAGGAAAAACTGTTTTTT.

The table lists this clone with a few counts. The chain is built from TRBV19 and TRBJ1-1; D ambiguous. Per germline, CDR1 LNHDA and CDR2 SQIVND (reference sequence). CDR3 size: 12 residues. Trimming removed 5 bases at V and 1 base at J, with 5 bases between. CDR3 in DNA: TGTGCCAGTAGTTTCCCGAACACTGAAGCTTTCTTT. Translating it yields CASSFPNTEAFF.

The J gene is TRBJ2-7, the V gene TRBV27; 9 nucleotides agree with TRBD1. The trim removed 5 bases at V and 5 bases at J, leaving 10 bases unmatched. The CDR3 spans 15 residues. The germline V gene has CDR1 MNHEY and CDR2 SMNVEV (reference sequence). In DNA form, the CDR3 reads TGTGCCAGCAGTCCCCTCCGGGACAGGGCCCACGAGCAGTACTTC. It codes for CASSPLRDRAHEQYF.

This clone is termed medium-sized (0.01 to 0.1%). V usage is TRBV27 and J usage is TRBJ1-2; D is undetermined. Between the trimmed V and J ends, which lost 3 bases and 0 bases, there was a span of 8 bases. The germline V gene encodes CDR1 MNHEY and CDR2 SMNVEV (reference sequence). The CDR3 sequence is 14 residues long. As DNA, the CDR3 is TGTGCCAGCAGTTTCGTTCCCCCTAACTATGGCTACACCTTC. This gives the protein CASSFVPPNYGYTF.

In its sample, this clone was seen a few times. This chain joins TRBV19 and TRBJ2-5, with D uncertain. V was clipped by 10 bases and J by 5 bases, with 14 bases between them. Germline V gene sequence: CDR1 LNHDA, CDR2 SQIVND (reference sequence). The CDR3 is 12 residues long. CDR3 residues: CAIHPTEETQYF. As DNA, the CDR3 is TGTGCCATCCACCCTACCGAGGAGACCCAGTACTTC. Together with reference TRBV19 and TRBJ2-5, the CDR3 gives the full variable domain: DGGITQSPKYLFRKEGQNVTLSCEQNLNHDAMYWYRQDPGQGLRLIYYSQIVNDFQKGDIAEGYSVSREKKESFPLTVTSAQKNPTAFYLCAIHPTEETQYFGPGTRLLVL.

There are a few counts of this clone. The chain carries TRBV5-4 and TRBJ2-5; 7 bases map to TRBD1. The CDR3 length is 15 residues. Per germline, CDR1 SGHNT and CDR2 YYREEE (reference sequence). Losses at the gene ends were 3 bases for V and 0 bases for J; bases not matched to a gene: 5. CDR3 bases: TGTGCCAGCAGCTCGCTGACAGGGTACCAAGAGACCCAGTACTTC. The encoded protein is CASSSLTGYQETQYF.

This chain uses TRBV15 with TRBJ2-5, with D perhaps matching TRBD2 (6 bases). The CDR3 has 15 residues. V was trimmed by 3 bases and J by 5 bases, leaving 16 bases between them. The germline gives CDR1 LNHNV, CDR2 YYDKDF (reference sequence). CDR3 sequence: CATSSGWRAGETQYF. CDR3 DNA: TGTGCCACCAGCAGCGGTTGGCGGGCGGGGGAGACCCAGTACTTC.